In its sample, the clone carrying this T cell receptor beta chain was seen a few times. An even split of each subset's genomic DNA across several immunoSEQ plates was performed. DNA from unsorted PBMC was sequenced on ten immunoSEQ deep assay plates. Sequencing was performed with immunoSEQ multiplex PCR; in TCRdb, only in-frame clones are kept and a portion is missing. The data contain 450,000 to 500,000 clones, less than 80% of them singletons. This specimen belongs to a study of shared clonotypes between healthy human individuals. Looking at the study overall: A couple of women and a few men aged 18 to 49 made up the donors.

The germline V and J ends were trimmed by 1 base and 3 bases, with 13 bases remaining between them. Germline V CDR1 and CDR2: MDHEN, SYDVKM. This CDR3 has 15 residues. The sequenced material came from PBMCs. This chain links TRBV28 with TRBJ2-7; tentative D call: TRBD1 (7 bases). This sequence was found in a woman aged 35 to 49 in good health. Some clones in this sample may be carry-over from other donors' samples. The CDR3 nucleotides read TGTGCCAGCAGTTTATCAGGGGGACTTGGCTACGAGCAGTACTTC. Amino acids: CASSLSGGLGYEQYF.